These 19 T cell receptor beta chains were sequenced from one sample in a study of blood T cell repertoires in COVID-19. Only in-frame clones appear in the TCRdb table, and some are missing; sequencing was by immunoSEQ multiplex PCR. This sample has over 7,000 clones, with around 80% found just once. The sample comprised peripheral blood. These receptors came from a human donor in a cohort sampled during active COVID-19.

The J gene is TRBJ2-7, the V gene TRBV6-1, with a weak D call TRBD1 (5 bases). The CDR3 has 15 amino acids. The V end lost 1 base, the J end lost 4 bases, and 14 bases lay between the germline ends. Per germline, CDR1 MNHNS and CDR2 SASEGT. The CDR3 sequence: CASSEGATALYEQYF. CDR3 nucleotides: TGTGCCAGCAGTGAAGGAGCGACAGCCCTTTACGAGCAGTACTTC.

This CDR3 reads CASSKGLADHTDTQYF. DNA of the CDR3: TGTGCCAGCAGCAAAGGACTAGCGGACCACACAGATACGCAGTATTTT. This chain connects TRBV21-1 to TRBJ2-3; whether TRBD2, the table's D call, matches the DNA was not checked. TRBV21-1 is a pseudogene. The CDR3 is made up of 16 amino acids.

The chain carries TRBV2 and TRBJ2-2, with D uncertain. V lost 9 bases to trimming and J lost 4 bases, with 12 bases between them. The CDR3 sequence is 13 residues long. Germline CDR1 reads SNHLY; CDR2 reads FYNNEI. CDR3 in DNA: TGTGCCAGGGGCCCCGCCACCACCGGGGAGCTGTTTTTT. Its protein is CARGPATTGELFF.

CDR3 DNA: TGTGCCAGCAATGGGGACACCCGGTTGAACACTGAAGCTTTCTTT. This translates into CASNGDTRLNTEAFF. The rearrangement links TRBV25-1 to TRBJ1-1, with a tentative D call TRBD1 (6 bases). Germline-derived CDR1 and CDR2 are MGHDK and SYGVNS. V lost 7 bases and J 0 bases, leaving 15 bases between the germline ends. The CDR3 consists of 15 residues.

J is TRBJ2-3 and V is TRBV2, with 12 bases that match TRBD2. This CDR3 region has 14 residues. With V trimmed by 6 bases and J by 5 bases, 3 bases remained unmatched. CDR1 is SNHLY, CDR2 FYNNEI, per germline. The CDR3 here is CASRTSGGGDTQYF. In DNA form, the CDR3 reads TGTGCCAGCAGGACTAGCGGGGGCGGAGATACGCAGTATTTT.

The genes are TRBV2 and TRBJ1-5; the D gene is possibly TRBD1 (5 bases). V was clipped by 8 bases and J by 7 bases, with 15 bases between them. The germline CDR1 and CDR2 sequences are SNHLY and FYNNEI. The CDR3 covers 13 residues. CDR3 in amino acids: CASGGEGNQPQHF. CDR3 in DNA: TGTGCCAGCGGGGGGGAGGGAAACCAGCCCCAGCATTTT.

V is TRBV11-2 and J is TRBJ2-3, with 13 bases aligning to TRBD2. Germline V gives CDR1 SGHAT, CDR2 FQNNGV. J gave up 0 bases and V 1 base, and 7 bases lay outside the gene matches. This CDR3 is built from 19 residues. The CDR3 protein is CASSLGPRTSGGSTDTQYF. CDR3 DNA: TGTGCCAGCAGCTTAGGTCCCAGGACTAGCGGGGGAAGCACAGATACGCAGTATTTT. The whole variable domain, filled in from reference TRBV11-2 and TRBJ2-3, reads EAGVAQSPRYKIIEKRQSVAFWCNPISGHATLYWYQQILGQGPKLLIQFQNNGVVDDSQLPKDRFSAERLKGVDSTLKIQPAKLEDSAVYLCASSLGPRTSGGSTDTQYFGPGTRLTVL.

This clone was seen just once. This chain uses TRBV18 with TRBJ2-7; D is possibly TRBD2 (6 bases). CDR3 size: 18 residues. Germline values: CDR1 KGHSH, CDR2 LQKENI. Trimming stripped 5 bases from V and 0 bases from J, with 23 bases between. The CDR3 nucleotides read TGTGCCAGCTCATCAACGAACGCCGGGAGCAAGAGCTCCTACGAGCAGTACTTC. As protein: CASSSTNAGSKSSYEQYF.

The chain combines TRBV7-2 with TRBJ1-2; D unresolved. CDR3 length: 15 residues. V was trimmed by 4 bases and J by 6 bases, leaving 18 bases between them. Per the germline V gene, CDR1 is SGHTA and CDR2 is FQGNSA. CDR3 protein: CASSSSLGSVDGYTF. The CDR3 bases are TGTGCCAGCAGCTCTAGCCTGGGGAGTGTGGATGGCTACACCTTC.

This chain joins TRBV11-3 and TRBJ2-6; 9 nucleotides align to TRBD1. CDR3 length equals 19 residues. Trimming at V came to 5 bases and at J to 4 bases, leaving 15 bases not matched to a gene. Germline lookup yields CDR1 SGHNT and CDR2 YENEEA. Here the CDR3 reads CASSLTGTGTFSGANVLTF. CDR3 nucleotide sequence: TGTGCCAGCAGCCTAACCGGGACAGGGACTTTCTCCGGGGCCAACGTCCTGACTTTC. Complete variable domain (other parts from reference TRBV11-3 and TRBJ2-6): EAGVVQSPRYKIIEKKQPVAFWCNPISGHNTLYWYLQNLGQGPELLIRYENEEAVDDSQLPKDRFSAERLKGVDSTLKIQPAELGDSAVYLCASSLTGTGTFSGANVLTFGAGSRLTVL.

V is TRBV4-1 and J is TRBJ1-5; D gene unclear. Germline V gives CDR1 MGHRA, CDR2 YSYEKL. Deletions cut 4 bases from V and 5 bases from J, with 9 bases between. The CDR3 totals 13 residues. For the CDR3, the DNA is TGCGCCAGCAGCCTGAGTGGTGATCAGCCCCAGCATTTT. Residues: CASSLSGDQPQHF.

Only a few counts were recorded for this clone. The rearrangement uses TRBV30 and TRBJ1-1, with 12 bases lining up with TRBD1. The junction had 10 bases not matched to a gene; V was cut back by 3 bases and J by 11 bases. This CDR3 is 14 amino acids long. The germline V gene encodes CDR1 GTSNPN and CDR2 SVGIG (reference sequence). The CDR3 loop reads CAWSGGTGGLVAFF. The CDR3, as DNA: TGTGCCTGGAGCGGGGGGACAGGGGGCTTGGTGGCTTTCTTT.

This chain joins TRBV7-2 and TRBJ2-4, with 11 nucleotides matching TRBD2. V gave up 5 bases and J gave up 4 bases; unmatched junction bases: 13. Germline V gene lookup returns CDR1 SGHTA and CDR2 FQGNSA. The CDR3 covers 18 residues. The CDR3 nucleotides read TGTGCCAGCAGCAAAAAAAGTCCTAGCGGGGGGACTAAAAACATTCAGTACTTC. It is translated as CASSKKSPSGGTKNIQYF.

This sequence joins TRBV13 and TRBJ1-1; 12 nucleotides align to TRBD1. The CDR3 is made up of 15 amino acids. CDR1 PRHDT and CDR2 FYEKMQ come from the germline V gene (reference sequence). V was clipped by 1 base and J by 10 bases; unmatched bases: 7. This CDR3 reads CASSLAQGQGAGAFF. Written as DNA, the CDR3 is TGTGCCAGCAGCTTAGCCCAGGGACAGGGGGCGGGAGCTTTCTTT.

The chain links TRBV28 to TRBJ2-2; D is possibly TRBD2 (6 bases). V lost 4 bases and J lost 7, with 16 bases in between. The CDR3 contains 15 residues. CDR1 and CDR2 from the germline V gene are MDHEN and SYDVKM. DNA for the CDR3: TGTGCCAGCAGTTCACGGACTCCCGGGGGCGGGGAGCTGTTTTTT. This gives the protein CASSSRTPGGGELFF. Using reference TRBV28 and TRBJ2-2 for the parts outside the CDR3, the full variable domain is DVKVTQSSRYLVKRTGEKVFLECVQDMDHENMFWYRQDPGLGLRLIYFSYDVKMKEKGDIPEGYSVSREKKERFSLILESASTNQTSMYLCASSSRTPGGGELFFGEGSRLTVL.

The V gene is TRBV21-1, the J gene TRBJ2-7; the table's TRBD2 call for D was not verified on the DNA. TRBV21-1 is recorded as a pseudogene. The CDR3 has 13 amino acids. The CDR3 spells CASSKKRTYEQYF. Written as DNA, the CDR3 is TGTGCCAGCAGCAAAAAGCGTACCTACGAGCAGTACTTC.

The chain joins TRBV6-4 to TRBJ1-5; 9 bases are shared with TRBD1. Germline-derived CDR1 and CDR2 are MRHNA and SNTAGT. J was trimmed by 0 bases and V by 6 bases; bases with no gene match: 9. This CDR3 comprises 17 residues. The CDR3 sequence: CASRSRDRDYSNQPQHF. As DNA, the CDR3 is TGTGCCAGCAGATCCCGGGACAGGGATTATAGCAATCAGCCCCAGCATTTT.

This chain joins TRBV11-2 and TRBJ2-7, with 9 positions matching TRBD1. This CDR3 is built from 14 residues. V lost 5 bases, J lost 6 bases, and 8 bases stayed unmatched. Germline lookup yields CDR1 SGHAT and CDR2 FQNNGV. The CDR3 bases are TGTGCCAGCAGCCAACCGGGACAGGGTCCCGAGCAGTACTTC. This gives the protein CASSQPGQGPEQYF.

This CDR3 reads CASSLTGGDKNIQYF. CDR3 bases: TGCGCCAGCAGCTTGACAGGGGGCGACAAAAACATTCAGTACTTC. V is TRBV5-1 and J is TRBJ2-4, with TRBD1 matching over 9 bases. Germline V gene data show CDR1 as SGHRS and CDR2 as YFSETQ. The junction had 2 bases not matched to a gene; V was cut back by 1 base and J by 3 bases. This CDR3 contains 15 residues.